The next 10 T cell receptor beta chains were all read from a single sample in a study of CD8 T cells in ankylosing spondylitis. TCRdb itself ran the 5' RACE reads through MiXCR, one entry per CDR3 protein. The sample lists about 240,000 distinct CDR3 sequences, roughly 8.6% occurring once. The sequenced material came from blood, either unsorted or a sorted T cell fraction (not recorded which). These receptors all come from a male donor with ankylosing spondylitis or in good health (not recorded which).

About this clonotype: Germline and junction disagree at one end, which may indicate a read error. The rearrangement uses TRBV7-7 and TRBJ1-1; the D is unclear. The CDR3 runs 14 residues. Germline assignment: CDR1 SSHAT and CDR2 FNYEAQ (reference sequence). CDR3 amino acids: CASSSRAGHTEAFF. As DNA, the CDR3 is TGTGCTAGCAGCTCCAGAGCAGGCCACACTGAAGCTTTCTTT. The whole variable domain, remainder taken from reference TRBV7-7 and TRBJ1-1, is GAGVSQSPRYKVTKRGQDVTLRCDPISSHATLYWYQQALGQGPEFLTYFNYEAQPDKSGLPSDRFSAERPEGSISTLTIQRTEQRDSAMYRCASSSRAGHTEAFFGQGTRLTVV.

This clonotype has just a few counts. The J gene is TRBJ2-3, the V gene TRBV5-1; TRBD1 matches 7 bases. The CDR3 extends over 14 amino acids. CDR1 SGHRS and CDR2 YFSETQ come from the germline V gene. The J segment lost 5 bases and the V segment lost 4 bases, leaving 7 bases of the junction unmatched. In nucleotides, the CDR3 is TGCGCCAGCAGCCCGGACAGGAGCGAAGATACGCAGTATTTT. It specifies CASSPDRSEDTQYF.

There are many counts of this clonotype. The chain links TRBV15 to TRBJ2-7, with TRBD2 identical over 7 bases. The CDR3 spans 15 residues. The junction had 6 bases not matched to a gene; V was cut back by 2 bases and J by 2 bases. The germline V gene has CDR1 LNHNV and CDR2 YYDKDF (reference sequence). CDR3 loop: CATSRSRDYTYEQYF. The CDR3 DNA is TGTGCCACCAGCAGATCGAGGGACTATACCTACGAGCAGTACTTC.

This clonotype was seen ten or more times. The chain is built from TRBV3-1 and TRBJ1-1; the D gene is possibly TRBD1 (5 bases). V lost 5 bases, J lost 7 bases, and 17 bases lay in between. Germline V gene sequence: CDR1 LGHDT, CDR2 YNNKEL (reference sequence). The CDR3 runs to 14 residues. The CDR3 DNA is TGTGCCAGCAGCTTAACCTCGGGGGGAGTTGAAGCTTTCTTT. Encoded protein: CASSLTSGGVEAFF.

This clonotype was seen many times. The chain is built from TRBV14 and TRBJ2-5; D is unclear. V was shortened by 1 base and J by 4 bases, with 13 bases between the two germline ends. From germline, CDR1 is SGHDN and CDR2 FVKESK. CDR3 length: 15 residues. The DNA for the CDR3 is TGTGCCAGCAGCCAAGGATTCGGGTTGTCAGAGACCCAGTACTTC. Translation: CASSQGFGLSETQYF.

About this clonotype: It may be a read error: a sequence one base away is much more abundant. The chain carries TRBV5-1 and TRBJ2-1, with D possibly being TRBD2 (5 bases). This CDR3 spans 16 amino acids. Trimming cost V 3 bases and J 6 bases, with 19 bases left between them. CDR1 SGHRS and CDR2 YFSETQ come from the germline V gene. The CDR3 DNA is TGCGCCAGCAGCTCCTACCGGACTTCGCGGTTCAATGAGCAGTTCTTC. Amino acids: CASSSYRTSRFNEQFF.

This clonotype was recorded at least ten times. The chain joins TRBV6-1 to TRBJ2-5, with D possibly called TRBD1 or TRBD2 (6 bases each). Trimming took off 8 bases at V and 1 base at J, with 17 bases between the two ends. The CDR3 covers 15 residues. Germline CDR1 reads MNHNS; CDR2 reads SASEGT. This CDR3 reads CASCNREERQETQYF. CDR3 nucleotide sequence: TGTGCCAGCTGCAACAGGGAGGAGCGCCAAGAGACCCAGTACTTC.

In its sample, this clonotype was seen a few times. A read error may be the cause here, since a much bigger clone is one base away. The DNA of the CDR3 is TGTGCCACCAGCCAAGATCTAGAGACTAGCTTCGTCGATACGCAGTATTTT. It codes for CATSQDLETSFVDTQYF. The chain links TRBV3-1 to TRBJ2-3; the match to TRBD2 covers 7 bases. This CDR3 has 17 residues. CDR1 is LGHDT and CDR2 is YNNKEL in the germline V gene (reference sequence).

As regards this clonotype: Germline and junction disagree at one end, which may indicate a read error. V and J are TRBV12-3 or TRBV12-4 and TRBJ2-3; maybe TRBD1 (6 bases). This CDR3 is 16 amino acids long. CDR3 protein: CARSLAAGASTDTQYF. The CDR3, as DNA: TGTGCCAGAAGTTTAGCCGCAGGGGCTAGCACAGATACGCAGTATTTT.

This clonotype has ten or more counts. The V and J genes are TRBV24-1 and TRBJ2-4; D is unclear. The germline CDR1 and CDR2 sequences are KGHDR and SFDVKD. This CDR3 is built from 15 residues. The V gene lost 3 bases and the J gene lost 1 base, with 9 bases spanning the gap. DNA for the CDR3: TGTGCCACCAGTGATCCCCGGTTGGCCAAAAACATTCAGTACTTC. It codes for CATSDPRLAKNIQYF.